A single sample is the source of the 19 T cell receptor beta chains below, sequenced in a study of cytomegalovirus exposure and HLA in healthy donors. A multiplex PCR was run with 60 Vbeta primers and 13 Jbeta primers. Sequencing was performed with immunoSEQ multiplex PCR; in TCRdb, only in-frame clones are kept and a portion is missing. The sample has approximately 140,000 clones; 70% to 85% are singletons. The source material was PBMCs. These receptors all stem from a boy under 18 in good health and CMV-seronegative.

The V call is TRBV6-6, the J call TRBJ1-5, with TRBD1 identical over 8 bases. CDR3 size: 15 residues. Germline V CDR1 and CDR2: MNHNY, SVGAGI (reference sequence). After removal of 6 bases from V and 5 bases from J, the junction contained 9 bases not matched to a gene. CDR3 protein: CASSYGQGIDQPQHF. The CDR3 DNA follows: TGTGCCAGCAGCTACGGACAGGGTATAGATCAGCCCCAGCATTTT.

Only a few counts were recorded for this clone. The V gene is TRBV6-1, the J gene TRBJ2-2; 7 nucleotides agree with TRBD1. The CDR3 totals 15 residues. Trimming removed 0 bases from V and 6 bases from J; junction bases left unmatched: 4. Germline loops: CDR1 MNHNS, CDR2 SASEGT. CDR3 in DNA: TGTGCCAGCAGTGAAGCACCGACAGGGTCCGGGGAGCTGTTTTTT. Translated, it gives CASSEAPTGSGELFF.

The V and J genes are TRBV29-1 and TRBJ1-4, with 7 positions matching TRBD1. The CDR3 contains 13 residues. After removal of 6 bases from V and 4 bases from J, the junction contained 5 bases not matched to a gene. Germline values: CDR1 SQVTM, CDR2 ANQGSEA. The CDR3 nucleotides are TGCAGCGTCCTAGGGGGCCTTAATGAAAAACTGTTTTTT. Its protein is CSVLGGLNEKLFF.

V usage is TRBV9 and J usage is TRBJ2-7; 7 nucleotides line up with TRBD1. V lost 3 bases and J lost 2; bases outside the gene matches: 8. The CDR3 spans 15 residues. Germline CDR1 SGDLS, CDR2 YYNGEE. The DNA of the CDR3 is TGTGCCAGCAGCGCCGGACCGGGACAGCCCTACGAGCAGTACTTC. As protein: CASSAGPGQPYEQYF.

J is TRBJ2-3 and V is TRBV6-5; D perhaps matches TRBD2 (6 bases). The ends were cut back, 2 bases at V and 5 bases at J, with 8 bases in the middle. Per germline, CDR1 MNHEY and CDR2 SVGAGI. The CDR3 is made up of 13 amino acids. The CDR3 DNA is TGTGCCAGCAGTTACGGAGGGATAGATACGCAGTATTTT. Protein sequence: CASSYGGIDTQYF.

This clone is a singleton in its sample. J is TRBJ2-1 and V is TRBV5-6; tentative D call: TRBD1 (6 bases). V lost 4 bases, J lost 2 bases, and 19 bases lay in between. The CDR3 covers 17 residues. Germline V gene lookup returns CDR1 SGHDT and CDR2 YYEEEE. As DNA, the CDR3 is TGTGCCAGCAGCAGGATGGGACACGCTGGAACCTACAATGAGCAGTTCTTC. Protein: CASSRMGHAGTYNEQFF.

J is TRBJ2-7 and V is TRBV5-1, with TRBD1 matching 7 bases. Germline loops: CDR1 SGHRS, CDR2 YFSETQ. The trim removed 0 bases at V and 3 bases at J, leaving 6 bases unmatched. The CDR3 spans 15 residues. The CDR3, as DNA: TGCGCCAGCAGCTTGGGGCACGACAGGGTCTACGAGCAGTACTTC. This translates into CASSLGHDRVYEQYF. Complete variable domain (other parts from reference TRBV5-1 and TRBJ2-7): KAGVTQTPRYLIKTRGQQVTLSCSPISGHRSVSWYQQTPGQGLQFLFEYFSETQRNKGNFPGRFSGRQFSNSRSEMNVSTLELGDSALYLCASSLGHDRVYEQYFGPGTRLTVT.

This chain connects TRBV19 to TRBJ2-7; 7 positions agree with TRBD2. CDR3 length equals 16 residues. Germline CDR1 LNHDA, CDR2 SQIVND (reference sequence). V trimming: 4 bases; J trimming: 2 bases; junction bases outside the gene matches: 11. This chain's CDR3 is CASSRRREEIPYEQYF. The CDR3 nucleotides are TGTGCCAGTAGTAGAAGACGGGAGGAGATTCCCTACGAGCAGTACTTC.

This clone was observed a few times. The chain is built from TRBV5-6 and TRBJ2-2; D is unclear. CDR3 length: 14 amino acids. Trimming stripped 4 bases from V and 0 bases from J, with 7 bases between. Germline-derived CDR1 and CDR2 are SGHDT and YYEEEE. The CDR3 nucleotides read TGTGCCAGCAGCCCCGACTCGAACACCGGGGAGCTGTTTTTT. It is translated as CASSPDSNTGELFF.

The chain has TRBV6-5 and TRBJ1-1; D is possibly TRBD1 (6 bases). The V gene lost 0 bases and the J gene lost 5 bases, with 13 bases spanning the gap. This CDR3 comprises 15 residues. CDR1 and CDR2 from the germline V gene are MNHEY and SVGAGI. CDR3 DNA sequence: TGTGCCAGCAGTTACTCGGGAACAGGGTTAACTGAAGCTTTCTTT. It encodes CASSYSGTGLTEAFF.

With regard to this clone: Germline and junction disagree at one end, which may indicate a read error. V gene TRBV5-1 combines with J gene TRBJ2-7; 10 positions match TRBD1. The germline V gene has CDR1 SGHRS and CDR2 YFSETQ. The CDR3 length is 17 residues. The CDR3, as DNA: TGCGCCAGCAGCTTGGTGTCCCCGGGACAGGGGCCCTACGGGCAGTACTTC. It is translated as CASSLVSPGQGPYGQYF.

Comments on this clone: One end of the junction varies from germline; a read error may be responsible. The chain couples TRBV7-9 to TRBJ1-2; TRBD1 might be the D (5 bases). The CDR3 sequence is 14 residues long. Germline CDR1 is SEHNR and CDR2 is FQNEAQ (reference sequence). This CDR3 is CSSSLTGFVYGYTF. The CDR3 nucleotides read TGTTCCAGCAGTCTTACAGGATTCGTCTATGGCTACACCTTC.

V is TRBV7-6 and J is TRBJ2-5, with D possibly matching TRBD1 (5 bases). The V and J ends lost 5 bases and 4 bases respectively, with 11 bases between them. Germline V gene sequence: CDR1 SGHVS, CDR2 FNYEAQ. The CDR3 runs 13 residues. CDR3 sequence (DNA): TGTGCCAGCAGCCAACGGACACGAGAGACCCAGTACTTC. Translating it yields CASSQRTRETQYF.

The chain recombines TRBV28 with TRBJ1-3; 7 positions agree with TRBD1. CDR1 and CDR2 (germline): MDHEN, SYDVKM. This CDR3 comprises 15 residues. V lost 6 bases, J lost 0 bases, and 5 bases stayed unmatched. CDR3 DNA: TGTGCCAGCAGCCCCCAGGGGGGCTCTGGAAACACCATATATTTT. It is translated as CASSPQGGSGNTIYF.

The J gene is TRBJ1-6, the V gene TRBV5-1, with a possible D match to TRBD1 (6 bases). Per germline, CDR1 SGHRS and CDR2 YFSETQ. V was clipped by 0 bases and J by 0 bases, with 13 bases between them. The CDR3 is 18 residues long. The CDR3 DNA sequence: TGCGCCAGCAGCTTGGGGGACATCTCGATCTCCTATAATTCACCCCTCCACTTT. Residues: CASSLGDISISYNSPLHF.

The chain recombines TRBV19 with TRBJ1-1; D perhaps matches TRBD1 (5 bases). CDR1 and CDR2 from the germline V gene are LNHDA and SQIVND (reference sequence). The V end was cut by 1 base, the J end by 0 bases, with 15 bases between. The CDR3 is 17 amino acids. CDR3 residues: CASSIARRWGVNTEAFF. The CDR3 DNA reads TGTGCCAGTAGTATAGCCCGCCGATGGGGGGTGAACACTGAAGCTTTCTTT.

This chain uses TRBV1 with TRBJ2-1; the table's D gene call, TRBD2, was not cross checked with the DNA. TRBV1 corresponds to a pseudogene. CDR3 length equals 14 residues. CDR3 in DNA: TGCACCAGCAGCCACACTAGCGGGAAAGATGAGCAGTTCTTC. It translates to CTSSHTSGKDEQFF.

CDR3 amino acids: CASSLDQRPTQYF. CDR3 nucleotide sequence: TGTGCCAGCAGCTTAGATCAGCGGCCTACGCAGTATTTT. This chain connects TRBV7-2 to TRBJ2-3; possible D gene TRBD2, 5 bases. The CDR3 contains 13 residues. The germline V and J ends were trimmed by 1 base and 8 bases, with 10 bases remaining between them. Per germline, CDR1 SGHTA and CDR2 FQGNSA.

The chain uses TRBV6-5 and TRBJ1-4, with 7 bases lining up with TRBD1. Looked up from germline, CDR1 is MNHEY and CDR2 is SVGAGI. The junction had 12 bases not matched to a gene; V was cut back by 8 bases and J by 6 bases. CDR3 length equals 15 residues. The CDR3 region has the DNA TGTGCCAGCGGAGAGACAGGGATTGGGGATGAAAAACTGTTTTTT. It is translated as CASGETGIGDEKLFF.